The T cell receptor beta chain under discussion was sequenced for a study of T cells in Graves' hyperthyroidism and ophthalmopathy. Regarding the study as a whole: Most clonotypes that expanded in the thyroid above 0.001 also showed up in blood. A 13 V-J signature model discriminated ophthalmopathy versus stable hyperthyroidism.

Of note for this clonotype: The antigen remains undetermined.

The CDR3 covers 16 residues. Trimming at V came to 8 bases and at J to 2 bases, leaving 10 bases not matched to a gene. Germline CDR1 is LGHDT and CDR2 is YNNKEL (reference sequence). Absent ophthalmopathy progression within 18 months defined stable Graves' hyperthyroidism. Diagnoses rested on clinical symptoms, serum thyroxine and TRAb, thyroid ultrasound and orbital computed tomography. TCR beta CDR3 region amplification was performed from RNA transcripts. HTBI primers were used for first-round RT-PCR of the TCR CDR3. TCRdb fed the multiplex PCR reads into MiXCR, producing one record per CDR3 protein. Among some 350,000 distinct CDR3 sequences listed, more than 20% were seen once.

The origin of this receptor is a man between 45 and 60 years old with Graves' hyperthyroidism. Sequenced: blood. The V call is TRBV3-1, the J call TRBJ2-5, with 11 positions matching TRBD2. CDR3 sequence reads: CASSPTSGGRQETQYF. CDR3 nucleotide sequence: TGTGCCAGCTCACCCACTAGCGGGGGAAGACAAGAGACCCAGTACTTC.